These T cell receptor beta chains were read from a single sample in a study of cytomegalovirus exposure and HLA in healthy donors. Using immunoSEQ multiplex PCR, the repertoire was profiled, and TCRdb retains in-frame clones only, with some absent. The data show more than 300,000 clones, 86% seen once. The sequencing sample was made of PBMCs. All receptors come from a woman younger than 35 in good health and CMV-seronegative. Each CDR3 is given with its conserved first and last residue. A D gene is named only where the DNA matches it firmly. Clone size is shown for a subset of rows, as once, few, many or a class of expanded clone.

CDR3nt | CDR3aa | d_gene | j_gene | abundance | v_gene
TGTGCCACCGCCCAGGGTATCATGGAGACCCAGTACTTC | CATAQGIMETQYF | NA | TRBJ2-5 | NA | TRBV6-5
TGTGCCAGCAGTGCCAGGGGGAGCGGGAGGTCCTACAATGAGCAGTTCTTC | CASSARGSGRSYNEQFF | TRBD2 | TRBJ2-1 | NA | TRBV28
TGTGCCAGCAGTGACTGGCGGGAAAGGGTGACCCAGTACTTC | CASSDWRERVTQYF | NA | TRBJ2-5 | once | TRBV2
TGTGCCAGCAGTTGGGACAGGGGGACCTCAGATACGCAGTATTTT | CASSWDRGTSDTQYF | TRBD1 | TRBJ2-3 | NA | TRBV27
TGTGCCAGCAGCGTACAGATCCGGACTAGCGGGATTAACTCCTACAATGAGCAGTTCTTC | CASSVQIRTSGINSYNEQFF | TRBD2 | TRBJ2-1 | NA | TRBV9
TGTGCCAGCAGCTTGGGACAGGGAGACTATGGCTACACCTTC | CASSLGQGDYGYTF | TRBD1 | TRBJ1-2 | few | TRBV7-9
TGTGCCAGTAGTCACCGGACTAGCGACTACAATGAGCAGTTCTTC | CASSHRTSDYNEQFF | TRBD2 | TRBJ2-1 | NA | TRBV19
TGTGCCAGCAGCTTGGGAGCACAGCAAGAGACCCAGTACTTC | CASSLGAQQETQYF | NA | TRBJ2-5 | NA | TRBV5-4
TGTGCCAGCAGTATACCAGGGGTGCAAGCTTTCTTT | CASSIPGVQAFF | NA | TRBJ1-1 | NA | TRBV28
TGCAGCGTTGAAGACTCTACTCCTGGTGATGGCTACACCTTC | CSVEDSTPGDGYTF | NA | TRBJ1-2 | few | TRBV29-1
TGTGCCATCAGCGATGGACAGGGGAACACTGAAGCTTTCTTT | CAISDGQGNTEAFF | TRBD1 | TRBJ1-1 | NA | TRBV10-3
TGCGCCAGCAGCCAAGATAGGAGGGTCACAGATACGCAGTATTTT | CASSQDRRVTDTQYF | NA | TRBJ2-3 | NA | TRBV4-3
TGTGCCAGCAGCGTAGCTGATTATCTTTGGACAGGGGGACAGGGGGGCAATCAGCCCCAGCATTTT | CASSVADYLWTGGQGGNQPQHF | TRBD1 | TRBJ1-5 | NA | TRBV9
TGTGCCAGCAGCTACCCTGACAGGTCCGTGAACACTGAAGCTTTCTTT | CASSYPDRSVNTEAFF | NA | TRBJ1-1 | once | TRBV5-6
TGCGCCAGCAGCGTCACAGGGGGTAGCGATCAGCCCCAGCATTTT | CASSVTGGSDQPQHF | TRBD1 | TRBJ1-5 | NA | TRBV5-1
TGTGCCAGCAGGCAAAGGACAGGAGACTCTGGAAACACCATATATTTT | CASRQRTGDSGNTIYF | TRBD1 | TRBJ1-3 | NA | TRBV6-6
TGTGCCAGCAGTCCCTACAGCACAGATACGCAGTATTTT | CASSPYSTDTQYF | NA | TRBJ2-3 | NA | TRBV28
TGTGCCAGCTCGCGACAGGGCAACACTGAAGCTTTCTTT | CASSRQGNTEAFF | TRBD1 | TRBJ1-1 | NA | TRBV18
TGTGCCAGCCAATTTTCCCCCGGACAGGGGGCGAGTGGAAACACCATATATTTT | CASQFSPGQGASGNTIYF | TRBD1 | TRBJ1-3 | NA | TRBV19
TGTGCCAGCAGCACTTGGGGGAGGGGGGAGCTGTTTTTT | CASSTWGRGELFF | NA | TRBJ2-2 | NA | TRBV28
TGTGCCAGCAGTTACGGAGCGGGAACCGGGGAGCTGTTTTTT | CASSYGAGTGELFF | TRBD2 | TRBJ2-2 | once | TRBV6-5
TGCAGCGTTGAGGGACAGGGGGGGTTTGAGACAGATACGCAGTATTTT | CSVEGQGGFETDTQYF | TRBD1 | TRBJ2-3 | NA | TRBV29-1
TGCAGCGTATTCCGGGACAGGGGAACTGGCGAGCAGTACTTC | CSVFRDRGTGEQYF | TRBD1 | TRBJ2-7 | NA | TRBV29-1
TGTGCCAGCAGCTTTTCGGTGGATGAGCAGTTCTTC | CASSFSVDEQFF | NA | TRBJ2-1 | NA | TRBV7-9
TGTGCCACCAGCAGAGGAACAGGGGGGAGCTATGGCTACACCTTC | CATSRGTGGSYGYTF | TRBD1 | TRBJ1-2 | once | TRBV15
TGTGCCAGCAGCTTCCGGACTAGCGGGAGAGAGGGAGATACGCAGTATTTT | CASSFRTSGREGDTQYF | TRBD2 | TRBJ2-3 | NA | TRBV7-2
TGTGCCAGCAGTCTGTCGGTGAACACTGAAGCTTTCTTT | CASSLSVNTEAFF | NA | TRBJ1-1 | few | TRBV27
TGTGCCAGCAGCTTAACTTACCGGGACAGGACCTACGAGCAGTACTTC | CASSLTYRDRTYEQYF | TRBD1 | TRBJ2-7 | once | TRBV11-2
TGTGCCAGCAGCCCGGGGGGGAACACTGAAGCTTTCTTT | CASSPGGNTEAFF | NA | TRBJ1-1 | NA | TRBV6-5
TGTGCCAGCAGTGGGGCTATGGGATATGGCTACACCTTC | CASSGAMGYGYTF | NA | TRBJ1-2 | NA | TRBV6-6
TGCGCCAGCAGCTTGAGGCTAGCCCACAATGAGCAGTTCTTC | CASSLRLAHNEQFF | NA | TRBJ2-1 | once | TRBV5-1
TGTGCTAGTGGTTTGGCGAGGAGATATGGCTACACCTTC | CASGLARRYGYTF | NA | TRBJ1-2 | few | TRBV12-5
TGTGCCAGCAGCCCAGGGAACTCCTACGAGCAGTACTTC | CASSPGNSYEQYF | NA | TRBJ2-7 | NA | TRBV11-2
TGTGCCAGCAGCCCAACACCGGGACTAGCTTCCACAGATACGCAGTATTTT | CASSPTPGLASTDTQYF | TRBD2 | TRBJ2-3 | NA | TRBV5-4
TGTGCCAGCAGCTTGGGGGAGAGCTCCTACAATGAGCAGTTCTTC | CASSLGESSYNEQFF | NA | TRBJ2-1 | NA | TRBV5-8
TGTGCCACCAGCAGAGATGGGGTGGGCAGGGGTTCTTCCGAGCAGTACTTC | CATSRDGVGRGSSEQYF | NA | TRBJ2-7 | NA | TRBV15
TGTGCCAGCAGCCCGGGACTAGCGGCCTACAATGAGCAGTTCTTC | CASSPGLAAYNEQFF | TRBD2 | TRBJ2-1 | NA | TRBV7-2
TGCAGCGTTGAAAAACAGCAGAACACTGAAGCTTTCTTT | CSVEKQQNTEAFF | NA | TRBJ1-1 | NA | TRBV29-1
TGCGCCAGCAGCTTGGACGGCGGCGGGACTAGCGTGGGTGAGCAGTTCTTC | CASSLDGGGTSVGEQFF | TRBD2 | TRBJ2-1 | NA | TRBV5-1
TGCGCCAGCAGCCCCCAGGGAGGAGAACGGGAGACCCAGTACTTC | CASSPQGGERETQYF | NA | TRBJ2-5 | NA | TRBV5-1
TGCGCCAGCAGCCAAGAACGAAGTGCCCTCGGAGGGAACACTGAAGCTTTCTTT | CASSQERSALGGNTEAFF | NA | TRBJ1-1 | once | TRBV4-1
TGCGCCAGCAGCCACGAGATTCGAGGGCGGGAGACCCAGTACTTC | CASSHEIRGRETQYF | NA | TRBJ2-5 | NA | TRBV4-3
TGTGCCAGCACCTTCGGGGGAAATGAGCAGTTCTTC | CASTFGGNEQFF | NA | TRBJ2-1 | NA | TRBV7-9
TGTGCCAGCTCACCAGGACTAGCGGGTATAGATGAGCAGTTCTTC | CASSPGLAGIDEQFF | TRBD2 | TRBJ2-1 | NA | TRBV18
TGTGCCAGCGGAGACTTAGCGGGAACCGACTCTGGGGCCAACGTCCTGACTTTC | CASGDLAGTDSGANVLTF | TRBD2 | TRBJ2-6 | NA | TRBV7-6
TGTGCCAGCAGCCTTTTCGGTTCGGAGAGGGAAAAACTGTTTTTT | CASSLFGSEREKLFF | NA | TRBJ1-4 | NA | TRBV9
TGTGCCAGCAGCTACCAGGCGGAGGGGGCGTTCACTGAAGCTTTCTTT | CASSYQAEGAFTEAFF | TRBD1 | TRBJ1-1 | NA | TRBV13
TGTGCCAGCAGTTTTACAGTGAACACTGAAGCTTTCTTT | CASSFTVNTEAFF | NA | TRBJ1-1 | NA | TRBV28
TGCGCCAGCAGCTTGGCAGGGAGGGGAAACACCATATATTTT | CASSLAGRGNTIYF | NA | TRBJ1-3 | NA | TRBV5-1
TGTGCCAGCAGCTGGGGACACTTTTTGAATCAGCCCCAGCATTTT | CASSWGHFLNQPQHF | NA | TRBJ1-5 | NA | TRBV7-8
TGTGCCAGCAGCTCGGGGGTTAACGAGCAGTACTTC | CASSSGVNEQYF | NA | TRBJ2-7 | NA | TRBV5-4
TGTGCCAGTAGTATTACGGGAGTAGGTGAGCAGTTCTTC | CASSITGVGEQFF | NA | TRBJ2-1 | NA | TRBV19
TGTGCCAGCAGTTACGGGAGTTCCGACGAGCAGTACTTC | CASSYGSSDEQYF | NA | TRBJ2-7 | NA | TRBV6-5
TGTGCCAGCAGACCCACAGGCTACCTCTCCTACAATGAGCAGTTCTTC | CASRPTGYLSYNEQFF | NA | TRBJ2-1 | NA | TRBV6-6
TGTGCCAGCAAAGGAGGAGTAAGCAGCGGAGGGTTTAGCACAGATACGCAGTATTTT | CASKGGVSSGGFSTDTQYF | NA | TRBJ2-3 | NA | TRBV7-2
TGTGCCAGCAAAACAGACACTTCCTACGAGCAGTACTTC | CASKTDTSYEQYF | NA | TRBJ2-7 | NA | TRBV25-1
TGCGCCAGCAGCTTGCTTGAGACTAGCGTTTACAATGAGCAGTTCTTC | CASSLLETSVYNEQFF | TRBD2 | TRBJ2-1 | NA | TRBV5-1
TGCAGCGTCGGGAACACTGAAGCTTTCTTT | CSVGNTEAFF | NA | TRBJ1-1 | NA | TRBV29-1
TGTGCCATAAGGACTAGCGGGAACTCCTACGAGCAGTACTTC | CAIRTSGNSYEQYF | TRBD2 | TRBJ2-7 | NA | TRBV10-3